Listed here is a single TCR beta chain. The antigen is undetermined. This sample is part of a study of regulatory T cells in long-lasting Graves disease. In building TCR beta libraries, iRepertoire HTBI primers were used together with Arm-PCR of CDR3 regions. TCRdb fed the multiplex PCR reads into MiXCR, producing one record per CDR3 protein. The data show about 610,000 distinct CDR3 sequences, roughly 16% seen once. Looked up from germline, CDR1 is PRHDT and CDR2 is FYEKMQ (reference sequence). Trimming stripped 5 bases from V and 2 bases from J, with 13 bases between. This CDR3 has 14 amino acids. Findings and caveats of the study: The study found TRBV28, TRBJ1-2 and TRBJ2-5 favored in persistent disease. Public clonotype sharing was higher in persistent than newly diagnosed patients.

Time point noted: newly diagnosed GD, antithyroid drugs for less than 3 months. Construction of the TCR library relied on RNA isolated from PBMCs. These data also featured in a second study, about T cells in Graves' hyperthyroidism and ophthalmopathy. That study adds: First-round RT-PCR with HTBI primers amplified the TCR CDR3 region. In the analysis, a 13 V-J model separated ophthalmopathy from stable hyperthyroidism.

The material sequenced was peripheral blood mononuclear cells (PBMCs), taken at new diagnosis, from a patient treated with antithyroid drugs. The TCR was taken from a man aged 18 to 29 with Graves disease. The genes are TRBV13 and TRBJ2-7, with D tentatively TRBD2 (6 bases). The CDR3 loop is CASSQGTSPYEQYF. As DNA, the CDR3 is TGTGCCAGCAGCCAAGGGACTTCCCCCTACGAGCAGTACTTC.